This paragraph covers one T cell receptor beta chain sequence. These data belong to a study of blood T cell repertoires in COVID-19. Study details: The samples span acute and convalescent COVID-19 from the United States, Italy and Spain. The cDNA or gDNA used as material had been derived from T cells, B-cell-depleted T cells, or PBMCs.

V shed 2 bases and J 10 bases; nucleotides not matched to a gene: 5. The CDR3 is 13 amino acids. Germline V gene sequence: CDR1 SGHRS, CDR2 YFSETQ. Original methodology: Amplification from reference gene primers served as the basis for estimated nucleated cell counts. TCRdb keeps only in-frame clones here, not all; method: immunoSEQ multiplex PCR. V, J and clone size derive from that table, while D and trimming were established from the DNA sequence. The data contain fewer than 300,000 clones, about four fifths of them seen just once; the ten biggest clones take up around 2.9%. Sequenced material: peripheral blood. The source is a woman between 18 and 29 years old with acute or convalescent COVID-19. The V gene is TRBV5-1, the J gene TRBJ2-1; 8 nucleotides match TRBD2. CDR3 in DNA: TGCGCCAGCAGCTTACCCGGGACTAGGGAGCAGTTCTTC. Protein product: CASSLPGTREQFF. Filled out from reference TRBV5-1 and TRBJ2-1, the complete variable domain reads KAGVTQTPRYLIKTRGQQVTLSCSPISGHRSVSWYQQTPGQGLQFLFEYFSETQRNKGNFPGRFSGRQFSNSRSEMNVSTLELGDSALYLCASSLPGTREQFFGPGTRLTVL.